The 18 T cell receptor beta chains below all came from one sample that was sequenced in a study of cytomegalovirus exposure and HLA in healthy donors. The PCR had 60 Vbeta and 13 Jbeta primers. Sequencing used immunoSEQ multiplex PCR; TCRdb keeps in-frame clones, though not all of them. This sample contains some 130,000 clones. The sequencing input was PBMCs. These TCRs come from a woman aged 40-49 years in good health and CMV-seronegative.

V gene TRBV9 combines with J gene TRBJ2-7, with D possibly matching TRBD1 (5 bases). The germline gives CDR1 SGDLS, CDR2 YYNGEE. The CDR3 is made up of 13 amino acids. The V gene lost 3 bases and the J gene lost 2 bases, with 9 bases spanning the gap. The CDR3 loop is CASSEDITYEQYF. CDR3 sequence (DNA): TGTGCCAGCAGCGAGGACATTACCTACGAGCAGTACTTC.

The chain employs TRBV4-1 and TRBJ2-2, with D uncertain. Deletions cut 3 bases from V and 4 bases from J, with 12 bases between. The length of the CDR3 is 15 residues. Germline V gives CDR1 MGHRA, CDR2 YSYEKL. CDR3 in amino acids: CASSHATASTGELFF. The DNA for the CDR3 is TGCGCCAGCAGCCACGCGACTGCCTCCACCGGGGAGCTGTTTTTT.

The V and J genes are TRBV10-3 and TRBJ1-6, with no clear D. Between the trimmed V and J ends, which lost 7 bases and 7 bases, there was a span of 11 bases. The CDR3 runs to 13 residues. CDR1 ENHRY and CDR2 SYGVKD come from the germline V gene. In DNA, the CDR3 is TGTGCCATCAACGGTCAGGTCAATTCACCCCTCCACTTT. It translates to CAINGQVNSPLHF.

The chain couples TRBV25-1 to TRBJ1-2; 8 bases line up with TRBD1. The CDR3 has 12 residues. Germline V lookup: CDR1 MGHDK, CDR2 SYGVNS. Trimming cost V 5 bases and J 5 bases; bases outside gene matches: 1. The CDR3 reads CASSRQGYGYTF. Written as DNA, the CDR3 is TGTGCCAGCAGTAGACAGGGGTATGGCTACACCTTC.

This chain joins TRBV9 and TRBJ2-5; 11 nucleotides match TRBD2. Trimming took 2 bases from V and 0 from J; bases not matched to a gene: 6. Germline V gene lookup returns CDR1 SGDLS and CDR2 YYNGEE. The CDR3 is 17 residues long. The CDR3 DNA reads TGTGCCAGCAGCGTCGGACCTAGCGGGGGGTACCAAGAGACCCAGTACTTC. Translating gives CASSVGPSGGYQETQYF. The full variable domain, rest sourced from reference TRBV9 and TRBJ2-5, is DSGVTQTPKHLITATGQRVTLRCSPRSGDLSVYWYQQSLDQGLQFLIQYYNGEERAKGNILERFSAQQFPDLHSELNLSSLELGDSALYFCASSVGPSGGYQETQYFGPGTRLLVL.

The chain couples TRBV28 to TRBJ2-1; 7 bases are a match to TRBD1. The germline V gene encodes CDR1 MDHEN and CDR2 SYDVKM. This CDR3 has 16 amino acids. V lost 7 bases, J lost 5 bases, and 14 bases stayed unmatched. CDR3 protein: CASNTAVWDSDNEQFF. The CDR3 region has the DNA TGTGCCAGCAACACGGCCGTCTGGGACAGCGACAATGAGCAGTTCTTC.

CDR3 sequence: CASSESRPGETQYF. CDR3 DNA: TGTGCCAGCAGTGAAAGTCGTCCGGGGGAGACCCAGTACTTC. The chain employs TRBV6-1 and TRBJ2-5; D might be TRBD2 (5 bases). CDR3 size: 14 residues. Trimming pared 2 bases from V and 5 bases from J, leaving 12 bases between. The germline V gene encodes CDR1 MNHNS and CDR2 SASEGT.

V is TRBV6-6 and J is TRBJ1-3, with D possibly being TRBD1 (6 bases). Germline CDR1 reads MNHNY; CDR2 reads SVGAGI (reference sequence). CDR3 length: 14 amino acids. V was clipped by 6 bases and J by 0 bases, with 9 bases between them. The CDR3: CASSRGSSGNTIYF. CDR3 sequence (DNA): TGTGCCAGCAGCAGGGGAAGCTCTGGAAACACCATATATTTT.

The chain uses TRBV5-4 and TRBJ2-1, with 12 bases matching TRBD1. Looked up from germline, CDR1 is SGHNT and CDR2 is YYREEE (reference sequence). The CDR3 contains 15 residues. J gave up 8 bases and V 0 bases, and 3 bases lay outside the gene matches. CDR3 coding DNA: TGTGCCAGCAGCTTGGGGGGGACAGGGGGCGATGAGCAGTTCTTC. It specifies CASSLGGTGGDEQFF.

The gene calls are TRBV5-1 and TRBJ2-5; D not certain. From germline, CDR1 is SGHRS and CDR2 YFSETQ. CDR3 length equals 15 residues. V was cut by 1 base and J by 5 bases, with 15 bases left in between. This CDR3 is CASSLQTGISETQYF. The CDR3 nucleotides read TGCGCCAGCAGCTTGCAAACCGGTATCTCGGAGACCCAGTACTTC. Drawing the rest from reference TRBV5-1 and TRBJ2-5, the complete variable domain is KAGVTQTPRYLIKTRGQQVTLSCSPISGHRSVSWYQQTPGQGLQFLFEYFSETQRNKGNFPGRFSGRQFSNSRSEMNVSTLELGDSALYLCASSLQTGISETQYFGPGTRLLVL.

The chain uses TRBV6-5 and TRBJ1-4; D not resolved. Trimming removed 2 bases at V and 4 bases at J, with 11 bases between. The germline V gene encodes CDR1 MNHEY and CDR2 SVGAGI. This CDR3 contains 15 residues. In nucleotides, the CDR3 is TGTGCCAGCAGTTACGGGGAGAACTATAATGAAAAACTGTTTTTT. It encodes CASSYGENYNEKLFF.

The chain joins TRBV4-3 to TRBJ2-3; 9 nucleotides agree with TRBD2. This CDR3 has 16 amino acids. Germline V gene data show CDR1 as LGHNA and CDR2 as YSLEER. V was clipped by 1 base and J by 2 bases; unmatched bases: 4. Here the CDR3 DNA reads TGCGCCAGCAGCCAAGGAAGCGGGGGGCACACAGATACGCAGTATTTT. This translates into CASSQGSGGHTDTQYF.

V gene TRBV6-1 combines with J gene TRBJ2-3, with D possibly TRBD2 on 6 matching bases. CDR3 length: 14 amino acids. The V gene's germline CDR1 is MNHNS and CDR2 SASEGT. The V end lost 1 base, the J end lost 4 bases, and 9 bases lay between the germline ends. The CDR3 here is CASSEGGVADTQYF. Written as DNA, the CDR3 is TGTGCCAGCAGTGAAGGCGGGGTGGCAGATACGCAGTATTTT.

J is TRBJ1-4 and V is TRBV11-2; D call uncertain. The CDR3 consists of 19 residues. Trimming took off 4 bases at V and 7 bases at J, with 28 bases between the two ends. Germline V gene data show CDR1 as SGHAT and CDR2 as FQNNGV. The CDR3 protein is CASSSRIRRGGFIGEKLFF. CDR3 sequence (DNA): TGTGCCAGCAGCTCCCGAATTCGCCGTGGCGGTTTCATAGGTGAAAAACTGTTTTTT.

The rearrangement uses TRBV5-1 and TRBJ2-6; D is unresolved. V was cut by 1 base and J by 2 bases, with 13 bases left in between. The CDR3 extends over 17 amino acids. Germline-derived CDR1 and CDR2 are SGHRS and YFSETQ. Here the CDR3 DNA reads TGCGCCAGCAGCTTGAAAACAGATTGGGCTGGGGCCAACGTCCTGACTTTC. It translates to CASSLKTDWAGANVLTF.

For the CDR3, the DNA is TGTGCCAGCAGCGTAGGGCGGGATTCACCCCTCCACTTT. It translates to CASSVGRDSPLHF. The chain carries TRBV9 and TRBJ1-6; D unresolved. CDR3 length: 13 amino acids. V lost 0 bases, J lost 8 bases, and 6 bases lay in between. In germline, CDR1 is SGDLS, CDR2 YYNGEE. Together with reference TRBV9 and TRBJ1-6, the CDR3 gives the full variable domain: DSGVTQTPKHLITATGQRVTLRCSPRSGDLSVYWYQQSLDQGLQFLIQYYNGEERAKGNILERFSAQQFPDLHSELNLSSLELGDSALYFCASSVGRDSPLHFGNGTRLTVT.

V is TRBV6-4 and J is TRBJ2-7, with 8 bases aligning to TRBD2. Germline V lookup: CDR1 MRHNA, CDR2 SNTAGT. V was pared by 0 bases and J by 3 bases, with 7 bases of the junction left unmatched. The CDR3 consists of 16 residues. The CDR3 is CASSDSASGGLYEQYV. The CDR3 coding sequence is TGTGCCAGCAGTGACTCGGCCAGCGGGGGCCTCTACGAGCAGTACGTC.

Concerning this clone: The germline gene is not matched at one end of the junction; a read error may be the cause. This sequence joins TRBV27 and TRBJ2-6; 8 bases fit TRBD1. Per the germline V gene, CDR1 is MNHEY and CDR2 is SMNVEV (reference sequence). The CDR3 length is 18 residues. The CDR3 DNA reads TGTGCCAGCAGAGACAGACGACAGGGGAGCTCTGGGGCCAACGCCCTGACTTTC. This sequence encodes CASRDRRQGSSGANALTF.